Listed below are T cell receptor beta chains from one sample, sequenced in a study of response to subunit inactivated influenza vaccine. TCRdb redid the calling of the RT-PCR reads with MiXCR, one entry per CDR3 protein. The sample contains hundreds of thousands of distinct CDR3 sequences, 25% of which appear only once. Sequencing used CD4+ T cells sorted from PBMCs, obtained about 5 days after vaccination. Receptors were obtained from a man aged 50-59 years who received an inactivated influenza vaccine. Both conserved end residues are part of each CDR3. A D gene is named only where the DNA matches it firmly. Clone sizes are given selectively: once, few, many, or a class where the clone is expanded.

cdr3_nt: TGCAGTGCTAAGGACAGGACGAACACTGAAGCTTTCTTT
cdr3_aa: CSAKDRTNTEAFF
j_call: TRBJ1-1
v_call: TRBV20-1
d_call: TRBD1
clone_size: few

cdr3_nt: TGTGCCAGCAGCTATGGGGCAGGGATCCGGAGCTACAATGAGCAGTTCTTC
cdr3_aa: CASSYGAGIRSYNEQFF
j_call: TRBJ2-1
v_call: TRBV5-4
d_call: NA
clone_size: NA

cdr3_nt: TGTGCCAGCACCAGGGGCAATCAGCCCCAGCATTTT
cdr3_aa: CASTRGNQPQHF
j_call: TRBJ1-5
v_call: TRBV12-3/TRBV12-4
d_call: NA
clone_size: few

cdr3_nt: TGTGCCACCAGCAGAGATCAGGGACCGTACGAGCAGTACTTC
cdr3_aa: CATSRDQGPYEQYF
j_call: TRBJ2-7
v_call: TRBV15
d_call: NA
clone_size: many

cdr3_nt: TGTGCCAGCAGTTTCAGGCAGAATTCACCCCTCCACTTT
cdr3_aa: CASSFRQNSPLHF
j_call: TRBJ1-6
v_call: TRBV12-3/TRBV12-4
d_call: NA
clone_size: NA

cdr3_nt: TGCAGTGCTAGAGATCCAAGAGGTTCGGGCTACGAGCAGTACTTC
cdr3_aa: CSARDPRGSGYEQYF
j_call: TRBJ2-7
v_call: TRBV20-1
d_call: NA
clone_size: NA

cdr3_nt: TGCGCCACCTCACGGGGGGGGCAGTCAGATACGCAGTATTTT
cdr3_aa: CATSRGGQSDTQYF
j_call: TRBJ2-3
v_call: TRBV10-1
d_call: TRBD2
clone_size: NA

cdr3_nt: TGCGCCAGCAGCTTGACAGGGGCGTACCAAGAGACCCAGTACTTC
cdr3_aa: CASSLTGAYQETQYF
j_call: TRBJ2-5
v_call: TRBV5-1
d_call: TRBD1
clone_size: NA

cdr3_nt: TGTGCCCTCTGTCCCCCCTACTCTAGCGGGGGTGGTACCGGGGAGCTGTTTTTT
cdr3_aa: CALCPPYSSGGGTGELFF
j_call: TRBJ2-2
v_call: TRBV2
d_call: TRBD2
clone_size: NA

cdr3_nt: TGCAGTGCTCCGGGACAAAACAATCAGCCCCAGCATTTT
cdr3_aa: CSAPGQNNQPQHF
j_call: TRBJ1-5
v_call: TRBV20-1
d_call: NA
clone_size: few

cdr3_nt: TGTGCCAGCAGCGGGTTTGTGGGCACTGAAGCTTTCTTT
cdr3_aa: CASSGFVGTEAFF
j_call: TRBJ1-1
v_call: TRBV12-3/TRBV12-4
d_call: NA
clone_size: few

cdr3_nt: TGTGCCAGTAGTTTATCGTCCCGGGCCGAGACCCAGTACTTC
cdr3_aa: CASSLSSRAETQYF
j_call: TRBJ2-5
v_call: TRBV19
d_call: NA
clone_size: NA

cdr3_nt: TGCAGTGCCGGCGGACCAAACAATGAGCAGTTCTTC
cdr3_aa: CSAGGPNNEQFF
j_call: TRBJ2-1
v_call: TRBV20-1
d_call: NA
clone_size: once

cdr3_nt: TGCAGTGCTACGTCAGGGAAGACTGAAGCTTTCTTT
cdr3_aa: CSATSGKTEAFF
j_call: TRBJ1-1
v_call: TRBV20-1
d_call: NA
clone_size: NA

cdr3_nt: TGTGCCAGCACCTTCGTAGGGCCGCCCGAGCAGTACTTC
cdr3_aa: CASTFVGPPEQYF
j_call: TRBJ2-7
v_call: TRBV6-1
d_call: NA
clone_size: few

cdr3_nt: TGTGCCAGCAGCACTGCGGACATCTCCTACGAGCAGTACTTC
cdr3_aa: CASSTADISYEQYF
j_call: TRBJ2-7
v_call: TRBV7-2
d_call: NA
clone_size: few

cdr3_nt: TGTGCCAGCAGTTTATGGGGGGCAAAGACCAAAAACATTCAGTACTTC
cdr3_aa: CASSLWGAKTKNIQYF
j_call: TRBJ2-4
v_call: TRBV27
d_call: NA
clone_size: NA

cdr3_nt: TGTGCCAGCAGCTTAGCGGCTTCGGGGACAGATACGCAGTATTTT
cdr3_aa: CASSLAASGTDTQYF
j_call: TRBJ2-3
v_call: TRBV5-1
d_call: NA
clone_size: many

cdr3_nt: TGTGCCAGCAGTTTCTCCCTTTGGACTAGCGGGAGGGCTGGAATTGAGCAGTTCTTC
cdr3_aa: CASSFSLWTSGRAGIEQFF
j_call: TRBJ2-1
v_call: TRBV28
d_call: TRBD2
clone_size: few

cdr3_nt: TGTGCCAGCAGCTTGGGAGGCGGGAACGGCTACACCTTC
cdr3_aa: CASSLGGGNGYTF
j_call: TRBJ1-2
v_call: TRBV5-5
d_call: NA
clone_size: few

cdr3_nt: TGTGCCAGCAGCGTTTCTAGCGGTTTGAACAATGAGCAGTTCTTC
cdr3_aa: CASSVSSGLNNEQFF
j_call: TRBJ2-1
v_call: TRBV9
d_call: TRBD2
clone_size: few

cdr3_nt: TGTGCCAGCAGCAAATCCTCGGGACAGGGAACCTACGAGCAGTACTTC
cdr3_aa: CASSKSSGQGTYEQYF
j_call: TRBJ2-7
v_call: TRBV7-9
d_call: TRBD1
clone_size: NA

cdr3_nt: TGCAGTGCTAGGGAGACCGAAAACTATGGCTACACCTTC
cdr3_aa: CSARETENYGYTF
j_call: TRBJ1-2
v_call: TRBV20-1
d_call: NA
clone_size: many

cdr3_nt: TGTGCCAGCATACGGGTCTACGAGCAGTACTTC
cdr3_aa: CASIRVYEQYF
j_call: TRBJ2-7
v_call: TRBV25-1
d_call: NA
clone_size: NA

cdr3_nt: TGCAGTTCCCAGCTGAACACTGAAGCTTTCTTT
cdr3_aa: CSSQLNTEAFF
j_call: TRBJ1-1
v_call: TRBV20-1
d_call: NA
clone_size: few

cdr3_nt: TGCAGCGACTTCCAGGGGTCCCCATACAATGAGCAGTTCTTC
cdr3_aa: CSDFQGSPYNEQFF
j_call: TRBJ2-1
v_call: TRBV29-1
d_call: NA
clone_size: NA

cdr3_nt: TGCAGCGTTGGTGGGGCGACCTACGAGCAGTACTTC
cdr3_aa: CSVGGATYEQYF
j_call: TRBJ2-7
v_call: TRBV29-1
d_call: NA
clone_size: few

cdr3_nt: TGTGCCATCAGCAGGACAGGGGGCTACGAGCAGTACTTC
cdr3_aa: CAISRTGGYEQYF
j_call: TRBJ2-7
v_call: TRBV10-3
d_call: TRBD1
clone_size: few

cdr3_nt: TGTGCCAGCAGTACCCGGGACAGCCCACGGGAGACCCAGTACTTC
cdr3_aa: CASSTRDSPRETQYF
j_call: TRBJ2-5
v_call: TRBV28
d_call: TRBD1
clone_size: NA

cdr3_nt: TGTGCCAGCAGCCCGCGGCCCGGGGCGGACACTGAAGCTTTCTTT
cdr3_aa: CASSPRPGADTEAFF
j_call: TRBJ1-1
v_call: TRBV7-9
d_call: NA
clone_size: NA

cdr3_nt: TGTGCCAGCAGTTTAGGCAGGACGAACACCGGGGAGCTGTTTTTT
cdr3_aa: CASSLGRTNTGELFF
j_call: TRBJ2-2
v_call: TRBV5-4
d_call: NA
clone_size: NA

cdr3_nt: TGCGCCAGCAGCCAAGCTCCAGGAGGAAATTCACCCCTCCACTTT
cdr3_aa: CASSQAPGGNSPLHF
j_call: TRBJ1-6
v_call: TRBV4-1
d_call: NA
clone_size: NA

cdr3_nt: TGTGCCAGCAAGTCTAGCGGGAGTGGCTCCTACAATGAGCAGTTCTTC
cdr3_aa: CASKSSGSGSYNEQFF
j_call: TRBJ2-1
v_call: TRBV6-1
d_call: TRBD2
clone_size: NA

cdr3_nt: TGTGCCAGCAGCTCCCAGGGGGTGTCAGAGACCCAGTACTTC
cdr3_aa: CASSSQGVSETQYF
j_call: TRBJ2-5
v_call: TRBV7-2
d_call: TRBD1
clone_size: few

cdr3_nt: TGCGCCAGCAGTTTCTCCGGACAGGGGCCGAATTCACCCCTCCACTTT
cdr3_aa: CASSFSGQGPNSPLHF
j_call: TRBJ1-6
v_call: TRBV5-1
d_call: TRBD1
clone_size: few

cdr3_nt: TGTGCCAGCAGCTTTGTTAATGAGCAGTTCTTC
cdr3_aa: CASSFVNEQFF
j_call: TRBJ2-1
v_call: TRBV7-2
d_call: NA
clone_size: few

cdr3_nt: TGTGCCAGCAGTTACTGGCGGGGGGCGAGATACAATGAGCAGTTCTTC
cdr3_aa: CASSYWRGARYNEQFF
j_call: TRBJ2-1
v_call: TRBV6-5
d_call: TRBD2
clone_size: many